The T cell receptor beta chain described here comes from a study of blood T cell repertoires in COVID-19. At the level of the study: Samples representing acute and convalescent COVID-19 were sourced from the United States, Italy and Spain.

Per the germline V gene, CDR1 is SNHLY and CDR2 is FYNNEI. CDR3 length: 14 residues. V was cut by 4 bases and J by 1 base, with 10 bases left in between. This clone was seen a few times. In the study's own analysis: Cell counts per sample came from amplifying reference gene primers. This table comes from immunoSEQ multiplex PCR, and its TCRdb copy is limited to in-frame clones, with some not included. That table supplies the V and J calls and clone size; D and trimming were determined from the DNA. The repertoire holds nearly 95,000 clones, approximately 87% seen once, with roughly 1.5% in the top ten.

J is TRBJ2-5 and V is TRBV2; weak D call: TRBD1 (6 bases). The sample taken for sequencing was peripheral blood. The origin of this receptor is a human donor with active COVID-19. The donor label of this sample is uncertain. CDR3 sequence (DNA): TGTGCCAGCAGTGGCCTACAGGGCCAAGAGACCCAGTACTTC. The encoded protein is CASSGLQGQETQYF.